Listed below are T cell receptor beta chains from one sample, sequenced in a study of vaccination effects on CD4 cells after COVID-19. Clones were read by immunoSEQ multiplex PCR, and TCRdb kept only the in-frame ones, dropping some. This table has around 35,000 clones, approximately 71% appearing once. The antigens of these receptors remain unknown. The sequences come from CD4+ T cells from PBMCs cultured without peptide, collected before COVID-19 vaccination. The receptors here all came from a human donor who received a COVID-19 vaccine. Both conserved end residues are part of each CDR3. The order of the fields is D gene, clone size, J gene, CDR3 length, V gene, CDR3 DNA, CDR3 protein. The D gene is left open where the match is weak. Clone size is given for some rows only: seen once, a few or many times, or a class if the clone is expanded.

d_call: .
clone_size: few
j_call: TRBJ2-7
cdr3_length: 15
v_call: TRBV11-2
cdr3_nt: TGTGCCAGCAGCTTAGCGCTCACTCAGGAATACGAGCAGTACTTC
cdr3_aa: CASSLALTQEYEQYF

d_call: .
clone_size: .
j_call: TRBJ2-3
cdr3_length: 14
v_call: TRBV7-2
cdr3_nt: TGTGCCAGCAGCTTAGGGACTATCACAGATACGCAGTATTTT
cdr3_aa: CASSLGTITDTQYF

d_call: .
clone_size: .
j_call: TRBJ1-6
cdr3_length: 14
v_call: TRBV3-1/TRBV3-2
cdr3_nt: TGTGCCAGCAGCCAGGACCCTAACGATTCACCCCTCCACTTT
cdr3_aa: CASSQDPNDSPLHF

d_call: TRBD2
clone_size: once
j_call: TRBJ2-5
cdr3_length: 17
v_call: TRBV3-1/TRBV3-2
cdr3_nt: TGTGCCAGCAGTCGCTTCCCGACTAGCGGGGGGCCAGAGACCCAGTACTTC
cdr3_aa: CASSRFPTSGGPETQYF

d_call: .
clone_size: .
j_call: TRBJ2-7
cdr3_length: 12
v_call: TRBV6-2/TRBV6-3
cdr3_nt: TGTGCCAGCAGTTATCAGGGTCGCGAGCAGTACTTC
cdr3_aa: CASSYQGREQYF

d_call: TRBD1
clone_size: .
j_call: TRBJ2-3
cdr3_length: 14
v_call: TRBV30
cdr3_nt: TGTGCCTGGAGGGGGACAGGGAGCACAGATACGCAGTATTTT
cdr3_aa: CAWRGTGSTDTQYF

d_call: TRBD2
clone_size: .
j_call: TRBJ2-7
cdr3_length: 14
v_call: TRBV5-1
cdr3_nt: TGCGCCAGCAGCCTAGACGGACTAGGGTACGAGCAGTACTTC
cdr3_aa: CASSLDGLGYEQYF

d_call: .
clone_size: .
j_call: TRBJ2-3
cdr3_length: 15
v_call: TRBV6-5
cdr3_nt: TGTGCCAGCAGGAGAAGGGTGCAGCTGGGAGATACGCAGTATTTT
cdr3_aa: CASRRRVQLGDTQYF

d_call: .
clone_size: .
j_call: TRBJ1-1
cdr3_length: 15
v_call: TRBV3-1/TRBV3-2
cdr3_nt: TGTGCCAGCAGCCGGGATACGTCCATGAACACTGAAGCTTTCTTT
cdr3_aa: CASSRDTSMNTEAFF

d_call: TRBD1
clone_size: .
j_call: TRBJ1-2
cdr3_length: 16
v_call: TRBV4-1
cdr3_nt: TGCGCCAGCAGCCAAGATCCGAGACAGGGATCCTATGGCTACACCTTC
cdr3_aa: CASSQDPRQGSYGYTF

d_call: .
clone_size: .
j_call: TRBJ1-2
cdr3_length: 11
v_call: TRBV3-1/TRBV3-2
cdr3_nt: TGTGCCAGCAGCCAAGAAAACGGCTACACCTTC
cdr3_aa: CASSQENGYTF

d_call: TRBD1
clone_size: .
j_call: TRBJ1-1
cdr3_length: 19
v_call: TRBV11-3
cdr3_nt: TGTGCCAGCAGCTTAGCGTTTGCAGGGGGCTTCTCTTTGAACACTGAAGCTTTCTTT
cdr3_aa: CASSLAFAGGFSLNTEAFF

d_call: .
clone_size: .
j_call: TRBJ1-3
cdr3_length: 16
v_call: TRBV18
cdr3_nt: TGTGCCAGCTCACCAAGACAGACAGGAACTGGAAACACCATATATTTT
cdr3_aa: CASSPRQTGTGNTIYF

d_call: .
clone_size: few
j_call: TRBJ2-2
cdr3_length: 15
v_call: TRBV3-1/TRBV3-2
cdr3_nt: TGTGCCAGCAGCCGAGGGGGTTACTTTTATGGGGAGCTGTTTTTT
cdr3_aa: CASSRGGYFYGELFF

d_call: .
clone_size: few
j_call: TRBJ2-1
cdr3_length: 18
v_call: TRBV10-3
cdr3_nt: TGTGCCATCAGTGATTCCCCAGGGTCTAGAGCTACCTACAATGAGCAGTTCTTC
cdr3_aa: CAISDSPGSRATYNEQFF

d_call: .
clone_size: .
j_call: TRBJ1-1
cdr3_length: 13
v_call: TRBV27
cdr3_nt: TGTGCCAGCAGTTTTTACGAGAACACTGAAGCTTTCTTT
cdr3_aa: CASSFYENTEAFF

d_call: .
clone_size: few
j_call: TRBJ2-1
cdr3_length: 14
v_call: TRBV5-1
cdr3_nt: TGCGCCAGCAGCTCAAATGCTAGCCCCAATGAGCAGTTCTTC
cdr3_aa: CASSSNASPNEQFF

d_call: .
clone_size: .
j_call: TRBJ1-1
cdr3_length: 9
v_call: TRBV7-2
cdr3_nt: TGTGCCAGCAGCTCGAAGGCTTTCTTT
cdr3_aa: CASSSKAFF

d_call: .
clone_size: few
j_call: TRBJ1-2
cdr3_length: 11
v_call: TRBV10-1
cdr3_nt: TGCGCCAGCAGTGATGGCTATGGCTACACCTTC
cdr3_aa: CASSDGYGYTF

d_call: TRBD1
clone_size: .
j_call: TRBJ2-3
cdr3_length: 15
v_call: TRBV7-9
cdr3_nt: TGTGCCAGCAGCTCTCGGACAGGATCCACAGATACGCAGTATTTT
cdr3_aa: CASSSRTGSTDTQYF

d_call: TRBD1
clone_size: .
j_call: TRBJ1-2
cdr3_length: 13
v_call: TRBV18
cdr3_nt: TGTGCCAGCTCACCGGACAGGGCAGGTGGCTACACCTTC
cdr3_aa: CASSPDRAGGYTF

d_call: TRBD2
clone_size: .
j_call: TRBJ2-3
cdr3_length: 18
v_call: TRBV19
cdr3_nt: TGTGCCAGTAGTACGGGACTAGCGGGGCCTACTAGCACAGATACGCAGTATTTT
cdr3_aa: CASSTGLAGPTSTDTQYF

d_call: TRBD1
clone_size: .
j_call: TRBJ1-1
cdr3_length: 13
v_call: TRBV4-2
cdr3_nt: TGTGCCAGCAGCCGGACAGGGGCGCCTGAAGCTTTCTTT
cdr3_aa: CASSRTGAPEAFF

d_call: TRBD1
clone_size: .
j_call: TRBJ1-3
cdr3_length: 15
v_call: TRBV7-9
cdr3_nt: TGTGCCAGCAGCGCCGGACAGGCATATGGAAACACCATATATTTT
cdr3_aa: CASSAGQAYGNTIYF

d_call: TRBD2
clone_size: .
j_call: TRBJ2-3
cdr3_length: 16
v_call: TRBV5-1
cdr3_nt: TGCGCCAGCAGCTACCAAGCGGGGGGGCCAAGAGATACGCAGTATTTT
cdr3_aa: CASSYQAGGPRDTQYF

d_call: .
clone_size: .
j_call: TRBJ2-5
cdr3_length: 14
v_call: TRBV11-2
cdr3_nt: TGTGCCAGCAGCTTAGATGCCGGGGTATGGACCCAGTACTTC
cdr3_aa: CASSLDAGVWTQYF

d_call: .
clone_size: .
j_call: TRBJ1-6
cdr3_length: 13
v_call: TRBV7-9
cdr3_nt: TGTGCCAGCAGCTCTAGGGGGGATTCACCCCTCCACTTT
cdr3_aa: CASSSRGDSPLHF

d_call: TRBD2
clone_size: few
j_call: TRBJ2-5
cdr3_length: 16
v_call: TRBV7-9
cdr3_nt: TGTGCCAGCAGCGTTAGCGGGGGGGCCTTCCAAGAGACCCAGTACTTC
cdr3_aa: CASSVSGGAFQETQYF

d_call: TRBD2
clone_size: .
j_call: TRBJ2-5
cdr3_length: 16
v_call: TRBV11-2
cdr3_nt: TGTGCCAGCAGCTTGAGTGGGGGGACTAGCCGCGGGACCCAGTACTTC
cdr3_aa: CASSLSGGTSRGTQYF

d_call: TRBD2
clone_size: .
j_call: TRBJ2-3
cdr3_length: 13
v_call: TRBV2
cdr3_nt: TGTGCCAGCAACCGGGACTACACAGATACGCAGTATTTT
cdr3_aa: CASNRDYTDTQYF

d_call: .
clone_size: .
j_call: TRBJ2-7
cdr3_length: 14
v_call: TRBV10-1
cdr3_nt: TGCGCCAGCAGCGCCGTCGGACTGCCATCCGAGCAGTACTTC
cdr3_aa: CASSAVGLPSEQYF

d_call: .
clone_size: few
j_call: TRBJ2-2
cdr3_length: 15
v_call: TRBV6-6
cdr3_nt: TGTGCCAGCAACCCCGGAGGGGCGAACACCGGGGAGCTGTTTTTT
cdr3_aa: CASNPGGANTGELFF

d_call: TRBD1
clone_size: .
j_call: TRBJ1-1
cdr3_length: 15
v_call: TRBV7-8
cdr3_nt: TGTGCCAGCAGCTTGGCAGGGGGTGATAACACTGAAGCTTTCTTT
cdr3_aa: CASSLAGGDNTEAFF

d_call: .
clone_size: .
j_call: TRBJ1-4
cdr3_length: 16
v_call: TRBV6-2/TRBV6-3
cdr3_nt: TGTGCCAGCAGTTATGGGTGGACAGATCTTAATGAAAAACTGTTTTTT
cdr3_aa: CASSYGWTDLNEKLFF

d_call: .
clone_size: .
j_call: TRBJ2-2
cdr3_length: 16
v_call: TRBV3-1/TRBV3-2
cdr3_nt: TGTGCCAGCAGCCTACCGAGACTAGGGTTCCCCGGGGAGCTGTTTTTT
cdr3_aa: CASSLPRLGFPGELFF

d_call: .
clone_size: medium-sized
j_call: TRBJ2-7
cdr3_length: 16
v_call: TRBV4-1
cdr3_nt: TGCGCCAGCAGCCAAGGTACGCTCAGCTACTCCTACGAGCAGTACTTC
cdr3_aa: CASSQGTLSYSYEQYF

d_call: .
clone_size: .
j_call: TRBJ2-1
cdr3_length: 12
v_call: TRBV19
cdr3_nt: TGTGCCAGTAGTATTTCTGTCAATGAGCAGTTCTTC
cdr3_aa: CASSISVNEQFF

d_call: TRBD1
clone_size: .
j_call: TRBJ1-5
cdr3_length: 12
v_call: TRBV29-1
cdr3_nt: TGCAGCGTAGGACAGGGGCGACAGCCCCAGCATTTT
cdr3_aa: CSVGQGRQPQHF

d_call: TRBD1
clone_size: .
j_call: TRBJ2-7
cdr3_length: 14
v_call: TRBV6-5
cdr3_nt: TGTGCCAGCAGTTACGCGGACAGGGTGGTCGAGCAGTACTTC
cdr3_aa: CASSYADRVVEQYF

d_call: .
clone_size: .
j_call: TRBJ1-1
cdr3_length: 13
v_call: TRBV12-3/TRBV12-4
cdr3_nt: TGTGCCAGCAGCCCTCTGGAGAACACTGAAGCTTTCTTT
cdr3_aa: CASSPLENTEAFF